The clone carrying this T cell receptor (beta chain) was counted at least ten times. Its antigen is unknown. The sample is drawn from a study of T cells in Graves' hyperthyroidism and ophthalmopathy. Study findings and constraints: Most thyroid-expanded clonotypes above 0.001 were also found in blood. Ophthalmopathy stood apart from stable hyperthyroidism in a 13 V-J model.

Amplification yielded TCR beta CDR3 regions, with RNA transcripts as the source. Primed by the HTBI set, a first-round RT-PCR was run on the TCR CDR3. One entry per CDR3 protein, called by TCRdb with MiXCR from the multiplex PCR reads. The table shows hundreds of thousands of distinct CDR3 sequences, with approximately 15% occurring only once. The germline CDR1 and CDR2 sequences are LGHDT and YNNKEL (reference sequence). The CDR3 runs 16 residues. With V trimmed by 4 bases and J by 3 bases, 7 bases remained unmatched. Exclusions: uncontrolled infection, other autoimmune disease, pregnancy, lactation. Fresh peripheral blood, 8 to 10 ml, was the source of the PBMCs.

The chain joins TRBV3-1 to TRBJ2-1, with TRBD2 matching over 9 bases. The sequencing input was blood. The clonotype was recovered from a woman between 50 and 59 years old with Graves' ophthalmopathy. The DNA of the CDR3 is TGTGCCAGCAGCCCTCCAGCGGGAGGCCTCTACAATGAGCAGTTCTTC. It codes for CASSPPAGGLYNEQFF.